This is a list of T cell receptor beta chains from one sample in a study of regulatory T cells in long-lasting Graves disease. MiXCR, run by TCRdb on the multiplex PCR reads, gives a single entry per CDR3 protein. The data contain 420,000 or so distinct CDR3 sequences, 20% to 25% of them singletons. Sequenced material: peripheral blood mononuclear cells (PBMCs), taken when the disease was refractory, from a patient treated with antithyroid drugs. The receptors derive from a female donor with Graves disease. Each CDR3 is given with its conserved first and last residue. D genes are given only for firm matches. Part of the rows lack a size; the others show once, few, many or a class for expanded clones.

TRBV20-1	TRBD2	TRBJ2-1	-	TGCAGTGCTAGCGGGAGGGCGGTCAATGAGCAGTTCTTC	CSASGRAVNEQFF
TRBV7-9	-	TRBJ2-7	-	TGTGCCAGCAGCTTAGACCTGAGCCGTAAGTACTTC	CASSLDLSRKYF
TRBV4-2	-	TRBJ2-7	few	TGTGCCAGCAGCCAAGACTACGGGACAAGACCCTACGAGCAGTACTTC	CASSQDYGTRPYEQYF
TRBV10-3	-	TRBJ2-5	many	TGTGCCATCTCCTCGGGCCGCGGGACAGTCGGAGAGACCCAGTACTTC	CAISSGRGTVGETQYF
TRBV7-6	-	TRBJ2-3	few	TGTGCCAGCAGCTTTACACAGGACCCCGGCACAGATACGCAGTATTTT	CASSFTQDPGTDTQYF
TRBV30	-	TRBJ2-5	few	TGTGCCTGGAGTTCGAGTTACCAAGAGACCCAGTACTTC	CAWSSSYQETQYF
TRBV4-1	TRBD2	TRBJ2-5	-	TGCGCCAGCAGCCAAAGATCTAGCGGGGCTAGCGAGACCCAGTACTTC	CASSQRSSGASETQYF
TRBV5-1	-	TRBJ1-1	many	TGCGCCAGCAGCTTGGAACAGGTATCTGAAGCTTTCTTT	CASSLEQVSEAFF
TRBV6-2/TRBV6-3	-	TRBJ2-6	few	TGTGCCAGCAGTTACATAGGTTCTGGGGCCAACGTCCTGACTTTC	CASSYIGSGANVLTF
TRBV5-1	-	TRBJ2-6	-	TGCGCCAGCGGCACGGGCAGGGGCCTTCTAGGCTCTGGGGCCAACGTCCTGACTTTC	CASGTGRGLLGSGANVLTF
TRBV19	TRBD1	TRBJ1-4	-	TGTGCCAGTAGTCGGACAGGGACTATTCCAACTAATGAAAAACTGTTTTTT	CASSRTGTIPTNEKLFF
TRBV2	TRBD2	TRBJ2-2	-	TGTGCCGGGGGGGTCGGGAAGAACACCGGGGAGCTGTTTTTT	CAGGVGKNTGELFF
TRBV28	-	TRBJ1-6	many	TGTGCCAGCAGTTTGGCTCCTCGAGCACCCCTCCACTTT	CASSLAPRAPLHF
TRBV4-2	TRBD2	TRBJ2-7	-	TGTGCCAGCAGCCAAGATGTGGGGACTACCTCCTACGAGCAGTACTTC	CASSQDVGTTSYEQYF
TRBV20-1	-	TRBJ1-5	-	TGCAGTGGCAAGACAGATAGCAATCAGCCCCAGCATTTT	CSGKTDSNQPQHF
TRBV5-1	-	TRBJ1-1	-	TGCGCCAGCAGCGCCGCCCCGGGGGCGGCTTTCTTT	CASSAAPGAAFF
TRBV11-2	-	TRBJ1-1	few	TGTGCCAGCAGCTTACGAACTCTGAACACTGAAGCTTTCTTT	CASSLRTLNTEAFF
TRBV20-1	TRBD1	TRBJ2-7	few	TGCAGTGCTAGAGACGGACAGGGGAGCTACGAGCAGTACTTC	CSARDGQGSYEQYF
TRBV5-1	TRBD2	TRBJ2-3	-	TGCGCCAGCAGCTTGGAGACTAGCAGAGCCACAGATACGCAGTATTTT	CASSLETSRATDTQYF
TRBV15	TRBD1	TRBJ1-1	-	TGTGCCACCAGCAGAAGAACAGGGGGAGGGACTGAAGCTTTCTTT	CATSRRTGGGTEAFF
TRBV7-9	TRBD1	TRBJ2-7	few	TGTGCCAGCAGCTCTTACAGGGGTGAGCCGTACTTC	CASSSYRGEPYF
TRBV15	TRBD2	TRBJ2-5	many	TGTGCCACCAGCAGAGGATTGGGGGGCCCTAGCGGGAGAGGCGAGACCCAGTACTTC	CATSRGLGGPSGRGETQYF
TRBV29-1	-	TRBJ1-2	-	TGCAGCGTTGGGTTGGGGCTAAACTATGGCTACACCTTC	CSVGLGLNYGYTF
TRBV5-1	-	TRBJ2-5	-	TGCGCCAGCAGGACCATGGGCCAAGAGACCCAGTACTTC	CASRTMGQETQYF
TRBV10-3	-	TRBJ1-1	-	TGTGCCGGCAGTTACGTCGGTGAAGCTTTCTTT	CAGSYVGEAFF
TRBV3-1	-	TRBJ2-2	-	TGTGCCAGCAGCCGTAGGGGGGAGCTGTTTTTT	CASSRRGELFF
TRBV27	-	TRBJ2-7	-	TGTGCCAGCAGTTTATCGACAGGTGGGCAGTACTTC	CASSLSTGGQYF
TRBV2	TRBD1	TRBJ1-2	many	TGTGCCAGCAGTGGAGGGACAGGGGAGAGTGGCTACACCTTC	CASSGGTGESGYTF
TRBV6-5	-	TRBJ2-7	-	TGTGCCAGCAGTTATAACCCCTCTACACAGAGGGGAAGTGAGGACTACGAGCAGTACTTC	CASSYNPSTQRGSEDYEQYF
TRBV2	-	TRBJ1-5	-	TGTGCCAGCAGTGAGCGTCCTGACGGCGTCTATCAGCCCCAGCATTTT	CASSERPDGVYQPQHF
TRBV30	TRBD1	TRBJ2-7	few	TGTGCCTGGAGGGGGTCGGGGACAGGGACCTACGAGCAGTACTTC	CAWRGSGTGTYEQYF
TRBV29-1	-	TRBJ1-1	many	TGCAGCGTTTCGACAGGATGGAACACTGAAGCTTTCTTT	CSVSTGWNTEAFF
TRBV3-1	-	TRBJ1-2	few	TGTGCCAGCAGCCAAGCCCTGACAGCTTCCTATGGCTACACCTTC	CASSQALTASYGYTF
TRBV7-9	-	TRBJ1-2	-	TGTGCCAGCAGCTTATCCTCGATTGGGTATGGCTACACCTTC	CASSLSSIGYGYTF
TRBV20-1	TRBD2	TRBJ2-1	-	TGCAGTGCTATTGAGGCGGGAGGGTCCTCCTACAATGAGCAGTTCTTC	CSAIEAGGSSYNEQFF
TRBV3-1	-	TRBJ1-1	few	TGTGCCAGCAGCCAAGATCTATGGGGCACGAACACTGAAGCTTTCTTT	CASSQDLWGTNTEAFF
TRBV2	-	TRBJ2-7	many	TGTGCCAGCCGCATCAGGGTCGAGAACTACGAGCAGTACTTC	CASRIRVENYEQYF
TRBV11-2	-	TRBJ2-2	many	TGTGCCAGCAGCTTACACCGCCGGGACCCCTTGACGAACACCGGGGAGCTGTTTTTT	CASSLHRRDPLTNTGELFF
TRBV7-9	TRBD2	TRBJ2-5	many	TGTGCCAGCAGCTTCGCAGCGGGAGGGCAAGAGACCCAGTACTTC	CASSFAAGGQETQYF
TRBV28	-	TRBJ2-7	many	TGTGCCAGCCTCGGGAGATACGAGCAGTACTTC	CASLGRYEQYF
TRBV7-8	-	TRBJ1-3	-	TGTGCCAGCAGCTTAGTCCGCCCAGGGGGAAACACCATATATTTT	CASSLVRPGGNTIYF
TRBV12-3/TRBV12-4	-	TRBJ1-5	many	TGTGCCAGCACCTTTAATAATCAGCCCCAGCATTTT	CASTFNNQPQHF
TRBV20-1	-	TRBJ2-5	few	TGCAGTGCTACTAGCGTCCAAGAGACCCAGTACTTC	CSATSVQETQYF
TRBV6-1	-	TRBJ1-3	many	TGTGCCAGCAGTGAATTACCAGGGACTGGAAACACCATATATTTT	CASSELPGTGNTIYF
TRBV20-1	TRBD1	TRBJ1-1	many	TGCAGTGCTAGCGGGGGGACAGCCAACACTGAAGCTTTCTTT	CSASGGTANTEAFF